Sequencing of this T cell receptor (beta chain) was carried out in a study of shared clonotypes between healthy human individuals. General study results and limits: Enrolling few donors narrowed the genetic and exposure-history diversity that was represented. For naive CD4 cells, approximately 4.8% of clonotypes were shared across a handful of donors.

Notes on this clone: Its cognate antigen is unknown.

CD45RO-negative, CCR7-selected cells formed the naive CD8 fraction, which excluded terminally differentiated effector memory CD45RA+ cells. Assay: immunoSEQ multiplex PCR; the TCRdb copy retains only in-frame clones and omits some. The table records around 2.1 million clones, around 93% of them present only once. Sequences were obtained from naive CD8+ T cells from PBMCs. This clonotype originated in a man between 18 and 29 years old in good health. Some clones in this sample may be carry-over from other donors' samples.

CDR3 sequence: CASSLKLTDTQYF. The CDR3 DNA follows: TGTGCCAGCAGCTTGAAGCTCACAGATACGCAGTATTTT. The chain employs TRBV7-9 and TRBJ2-3; no reliable D call. V was trimmed by 3 bases and J by 2 bases, leaving 6 bases between them. The CDR3 runs 13 residues. Germline CDR1 reads SEHNR; CDR2 reads FQNEAQ (reference sequence).